A selection of T cell receptor beta chains follows, all from one sample in a study of CD8 T cells in Susac syndrome. One entry per CDR3 protein results from TCRdb running MiXCR on the immunoSEQ multiplex PCR reads. The sample consists of a few hundred thousand distinct CDR3 sequences, around 93% of them appearing once. The sample consisted of CD4+ T cells from PBMCs. The receptors shown here come from a human donor with multiple sclerosis. Each CDR3 is given with its conserved first and last residue. The D gene is left open where the match is weak. Only part of the rows carry a size: once, few, many, or a class if the clone is expanded.

>NA|TRBD1|TRBV5-1|TRBJ2-2
TGCGCCAGCAGCTTAACCGGGACAGTAAACACCGGGGAGCTGTTTTTT
CASSLTGTVNTGELFF
>NA|TRBD1|TRBV20-1|TRBJ1-1
TGCAGTGCTGGGCAGGGGGGCGAATCAGCTTTCTTT
CSAGQGGESAFF
>NA|TRBD2|TRBV28|TRBJ2-3
TGTGCCAGCAGTACTAGCGGAGCGGCCCCGACCACAGATACGCAGTATTTT
CASSTSGAAPTTDTQYF
>NA|TRBD2|TRBV20-1|TRBJ2-7
TGCAGTGCTAGAGCCCTAGCGGGGGTAGGGGAGCAGTACTTC
CSARALAGVGEQYF
>NA|NA|TRBV5-6|TRBJ1-2
TGTGCCAGCAGCTTTACTCGGGCCATTTATGGCTACACCTTC
CASSFTRAIYGYTF
>NA|NA|TRBV11-2|TRBJ1-6
TGTGCCAGCAGCTTAGAAAGGTGGGGACCCCTCCACTTT
CASSLERWGPLHF
>NA|NA|TRBV30|TRBJ1-1
TGTGCCTGGACTGCAAGACAAGGGAACACTGAAGCTTTCTTT
CAWTARQGNTEAFF
>NA|TRBD2|TRBV20-1|TRBJ2-1
TGCAGTGCTAGCCCCAGCGGGAAATACAATGAGCAGTTCTTC
CSASPSGKYNEQFF
>NA|TRBD2|TRBV7-2|TRBJ2-2
TGTGCCAGCAGCTTAGCGGGAGGGTCCGGGGAGCTGTTTTTT
CASSLAGGSGELFF
>NA|NA|TRBV25-1|TRBJ1-5
TGTGCCAGCGCGCGCCATCAGCCCCAGCATTTT
CASARHQPQHF
>few|NA|TRBV6-5|TRBJ1-1
TGTGCCAGCACACACGGGGGGCTGAACACTGAAGCTTTCTTT
CASTHGGLNTEAFF
>once|TRBD2|TRBV5-4|TRBJ2-3
TGTGCCAGCAGTCCAATATCTAGCGGGGGCACAGATACGCAGTATTTT
CASSPISSGGTDTQYF
>NA|TRBD1|TRBV2|TRBJ2-7
TGTGCCAGCAACCTCGACAGGGGCGAGCAGTACTTC
CASNLDRGEQYF
>NA|TRBD1|TRBV20-1|TRBJ2-5
TGCAGTGCTAGAACTAACAGGGGTACGGAGACCCAGTACTTC
CSARTNRGTETQYF
>NA|NA|TRBV7-9|TRBJ2-5
TGTGCCAGCAGCTTAGCGGCTAGCGAAGAGACCCAGTACTTC
CASSLAASEETQYF
>NA|NA|TRBV7-2|TRBJ1-5
TGTGCCAGCAGCTCGGACGGAATGCCCCAGCATTTT
CASSSDGMPQHF
>NA|TRBD1|TRBV18|TRBJ1-1
TGTGCCAGCTCACCACCGTCACAGGGGGTGGCTTTCTTT
CASSPPSQGVAFF
>few|NA|TRBV6-1|TRBJ1-1
TGTGCCAGCAGTCCGACAGTGAACACTGAAGCTTTCTTT
CASSPTVNTEAFF
>once|NA|TRBV29-1|TRBJ2-5
TGCAGCGTTGAAGACCTAACTAGGGCGGAGACCCAGTACTTC
CSVEDLTRAETQYF
>once|TRBD2|TRBV5-4|TRBJ2-5
TGTGCCAGCAGCTTCCCAGGACCGGGGGGTGGGACCCAGTACTTC
CASSFPGPGGGTQYF
>NA|NA|TRBV15|TRBJ2-5
TGTGCCACCAGCAGAGGCGCAGGCAGGGAGACCCAGTACTTC
CATSRGAGRETQYF
>few|TRBD2|TRBV6-2/TRBV6-3|TRBJ2-7
TGTGCCAGCACCCAGGGACTAGCATTCTCCTACGAGCAGTACTTC
CASTQGLAFSYEQYF
>NA|NA|TRBV5-1|TRBJ1-2
TGCGCCAGCAGCTTGGCCGGGGTCCCGGGTCTTATTGGCTACACCTTC
CASSLAGVPGLIGYTF
>NA|TRBD2|TRBV29-1|TRBJ2-3
TGCAGCGTTGGCGGGAGAACCACAGATACGCAGTATTTT
CSVGGRTTDTQYF